Below, 30 T cell receptor beta chains from the same sample are listed, as sequenced in a study of OX40 agonist ivuxolimab in advanced cancers. The method was immunoSEQ multiplex PCR; TCRdb's version includes in-frame clones alone and lacks a portion of them. The sample includes roughly 26,000 clones, around nine tenths of them seen just once. The sequences come from CD4+ or CD8+ T cells sorted from blood, collected in a trial of the OX40 agonist ivuxolimab. The receptor source for this set is an adult with an advanced solid tumor such as melanoma, head and neck, liver or kidney cancer.

With respect to this clone: This could be a read error, since a much larger clone is one nucleotide away. V and J are TRBV30 and TRBJ1-1, with D hard to call. With 5 bases removed from V and 0 bases from J, the gap between germline ends came to 4 bases. CDR1 and CDR2 (germline): GTSNPN, SVGIG (reference sequence). This CDR3 contains 11 residues. CDR3 protein: CAWVLNTEAFF. CDR3 DNA sequence: TGTGCCTGGGTCTTGAACACTGAAGCTTTCTTT.

The rearrangement uses TRBV9 and TRBJ1-2; possible D gene TRBD1, 6 bases. The CDR3 extends over 17 amino acids. Germline CDR1 and CDR2: SGDLS and YYNGEE. V lost 0 bases to trimming and J lost 2 bases, with 17 bases between them. Written as DNA, the CDR3 is TGTGCCAGCAGCGTAGCTAGTTGGGGGGCCCCAAACTATGGCTACACCTTC. Translated: CASSVASWGAPNYGYTF.

The chain combines TRBV15 with TRBJ2-1; tentative D call: TRBD2 (6 bases). This CDR3 contains 12 residues. Germline assignment: CDR1 LNHNV and CDR2 YYDKDF (reference sequence). Trimming cost V 6 bases and J 7 bases, with 10 bases left between them. CDR3 DNA sequence: TGTGCCACCAGGGGACTGGGGAATGAGCAGTTCTTC. Its protein is CATRGLGNEQFF. The variable domain in full, completed from reference TRBV15 and TRBJ2-1, reads DAMVIQNPRYQVTQFGKPVTLSCSQTLNHNVMYWYQQKSSQAPKLLFHYYDKDFNNEADTPDNFQSRRPNTSFCFLDIRSPGLGDTAMYLCATRGLGNEQFFGPGTRLTVL.

This clone was detected only once. CDR3 amino acids: CASSLGYNNEQFF. The CDR3 DNA reads TGTGCCAGCAGCCTGGGCTACAACAATGAGCAGTTCTTC. The chain couples TRBV11-1 to TRBJ2-1; D ambiguous. The germline gives CDR1 SGHAT, CDR2 FQDESV (reference sequence). The V end lost 5 bases, the J end lost 5 bases, and 10 bases lay between the germline ends. The CDR3 covers 13 residues. Combining the CDR3 with reference TRBV11-1 and TRBJ2-1 gives the whole variable domain EAEVAQSPRYKITEKSQAVAFWCDPISGHATLYWYRQILGQGPELLVQFQDESVVDDSQLPKDRFSAERLKGVDSTLKIQPAELGDSAMYLCASSLGYNNEQFFGPGTRLTVL.

The chain couples TRBV7-9 to TRBJ1-1; D unclear. The CDR3 spans 12 residues. Germline CDR1 reads SEHNR; CDR2 reads FQNEAQ (reference sequence). V was cut by 6 bases and J by 0 bases, with 5 bases left in between. The CDR3 is CASSRVNTEAFF. In DNA form, the CDR3 reads TGTGCCAGCAGTCGAGTGAACACTGAAGCTTTCTTT.

The chain carries TRBV29-1 and TRBJ1-2; a possible D gene is TRBD1 (5 bases). The CDR3 is 13 residues long. V gave up 3 bases and J gave up 4 bases, with 12 bases separating them. CDR1 and CDR2 from the germline V gene are SQVTM and ANQGSEA. The CDR3: CSVDSGTGYGYTF. CDR3 coding DNA: TGCAGCGTTGACTCAGGGACGGGCTATGGCTACACCTTC.

This clone was recorded a few times. The rearrangement links TRBV5-1 to TRBJ2-3; D gene uncertain. Trimming pared 4 bases from V and 6 bases from J, leaving 12 bases between. Germline V gives CDR1 SGHRS, CDR2 YFSETQ. The CDR3 sequence is 13 residues long. The CDR3 DNA follows: TGCGCCAGCAGCGCGAGTTCTCAGGATACGCAGTATTTT. This gives the protein CASSASSQDTQYF.

The J gene is TRBJ2-2, the V gene TRBV5-1; D might be TRBD1 (6 bases). The V gene lost 7 bases and the J gene lost 7 bases, with 11 bases spanning the gap. The CDR3 consists of 12 residues. Germline CDR1 SGHRS, CDR2 YFSETQ. The CDR3 sequence: CASAQGSGELFF. The CDR3 DNA is TGCGCCAGCGCACAGGGTAGCGGGGAGCTGTTTTTT. Variable domain in full (rest from reference TRBV5-1 and TRBJ2-2): KAGVTQTPRYLIKTRGQQVTLSCSPISGHRSVSWYQQTPGQGLQFLFEYFSETQRNKGNFPGRFSGRQFSNSRSEMNVSTLELGDSALYLCASAQGSGELFFGEGSRLTVL.

The chain recombines TRBV10-3 with TRBJ2-7; TRBD1 might be the D (5 bases). The CDR3 loop spans 11 amino acids. The V gene's germline CDR1 is ENHRY and CDR2 SYGVKD. Deletions cut 9 bases from V and 5 bases from J, with 11 bases between. The CDR3 region has the DNA TGTGCCATACAGCAGGGTGACGAGCAGTACTTC. This codes for CAIQQGDEQYF.

This chain joins TRBV7-6 and TRBJ2-1; D gene unclear. This CDR3 region has 16 residues. Germline CDR1 reads SGHVS; CDR2 reads FNYEAQ. Trimming left V 1 base short and J 0 bases short, with 10 bases between. The CDR3 coding sequence is TGTGCCAGCAGCTTAGAAGGCTTTAGCTCCTACAATGAGCAGTTCTTC. Protein product: CASSLEGFSSYNEQFF.

This clone was counted once. V usage is TRBV6-5 and J usage is TRBJ1-1; D gene unclear. The germline CDR1 and CDR2 sequences are MNHEY and SVGAGI. This CDR3 is built from 15 residues. Trimming cost V 0 bases and J 1 base, with 9 bases left between them. In nucleotides, the CDR3 is TGTGCCAGCAGTTACTCGAATGCTGGGAACACTGAAGCTTTCTTT. Amino acid sequence: CASSYSNAGNTEAFF.

CDR3 sequence reads: CASSLLAGGKTGELFF. CDR3 nucleotides: TGTGCCAGCAGCCTGCTAGCGGGGGGAAAAACCGGGGAGCTGTTTTTT. The chain uses TRBV4-2 and TRBJ2-2; 11 bases line up with TRBD2. The CDR3 sequence is 16 residues long. V lost 4 bases and J lost 5; bases outside the gene matches: 6. From germline, CDR1 is LGHNA and CDR2 YNFKEQ.

V and J are TRBV6-1 and TRBJ2-1; D possibly matches TRBD1 or TRBD2 (6 bases each). Germline-derived CDR1 and CDR2 are MNHNS and SASEGT. CDR3 length equals 15 residues. With 5 bases removed from V and 0 bases from J, the gap between germline ends came to 11 bases. CDR3 loop: CASSRGPLSYNEQFF. In nucleotides, the CDR3 is TGTGCCAGCAGTCGGGGGCCCCTCTCCTACAATGAGCAGTTCTTC.

The chain carries TRBV19 and TRBJ2-7; possible D gene TRBD1, 5 bases. V was pared by 5 bases and J by 3 bases, with 14 bases between. The CDR3 runs 14 residues. Germline V gives CDR1 LNHDA, CDR2 SQIVND (reference sequence). In DNA form, the CDR3 reads TGTGCCAGTAGTGCAAGCCCGACAGTCTACGAGCAGTACTTC. It is translated as CASSASPTVYEQYF.

The chain recombines TRBV28 with TRBJ2-7, with 8 positions matching TRBD1. CDR3 length: 16 residues. The V segment lost 2 bases and the J segment 2 bases; nucleotides outside the gene matches: 8. Germline CDR1 MDHEN, CDR2 SYDVKM. DNA for the CDR3: TGTGCCAGCAGTTTAAGACGACAGGGGCGCCCCTACGAGCAGTACTTC. This codes for CASSLRRQGRPYEQYF.

Only one count was recorded for this clone. The CDR3 here is CAVSSGMDNEQFF. CDR3 DNA sequence: TGTGCCGTCAGTAGTGGAATGGACAATGAGCAGTTCTTC. The chain employs TRBV21-1 and TRBJ2-1. TRBV21-1 is designated a pseudogene. The CDR3 extends over 13 amino acids.

The CDR3 sequence: CASSPAYGADYEQYF. In DNA form, the CDR3 reads TGTGCCAGCAGTCCGGCTTACGGGGCGGACTACGAGCAGTACTTC. The V call is TRBV13, the J call TRBJ2-7; the D call may be TRBD1 or TRBD2 (5 bases each). This CDR3 has 15 residues. CDR1 is PRHDT, CDR2 FYEKMQ, per germline (reference sequence). The germline V and J ends were trimmed by 6 bases and 3 bases, with 18 bases remaining between them.

The chain links TRBV28 to TRBJ2-2, with 8 positions matching TRBD2. Per the germline V gene, CDR1 is MDHEN and CDR2 is SYDVKM. Germline trimming cut 4 bases from V and 4 bases from J; bases unmatched to any gene: 11. The CDR3 sequence is 17 residues long. This CDR3 is CASSSVKAGAGTGELFF. The CDR3 DNA reads as TGTGCCAGCAGTTCTGTTAAAGCGGGAGCTGGCACCGGGGAGCTGTTTTTT.

This chain connects TRBV9 to TRBJ2-1, with 7 bases fitting TRBD2. Germline-derived CDR1 and CDR2 are SGDLS and YYNGEE. CDR3 length: 14 amino acids. The V segment lost 0 bases and the J segment 10 bases; nucleotides outside the gene matches: 7. DNA for the CDR3: TGTGCCAGCAGCGTAGACGCGGGAGTATACGAGCAGTTCTTC. Its translation: CASSVDAGVYEQFF. Variable domain in full (rest from reference TRBV9 and TRBJ2-1): DSGVTQTPKHLITATGQRVTLRCSPRSGDLSVYWYQQSLDQGLQFLIQYYNGEERAKGNILERFSAQQFPDLHSELNLSSLELGDSALYFCASSVDAGVYEQFFGPGTRLTVL.

The chain couples TRBV28 to TRBJ2-7; TRBD1 matches at 7 bases. There are 15 residues in the CDR3. J was trimmed by 4 bases and V by 6 bases; bases with no gene match: 12. The germline CDR1 and CDR2 sequences are MDHEN and SYDVKM. CDR3 loop: CASSLRQGFLYEQYF. CDR3 DNA: TGTGCCAGCAGCCTTCGACAGGGCTTTTTGTACGAGCAGTACTTC.

The genes are TRBV30 and TRBJ1-1; D not resolved. Germline-derived CDR1 and CDR2 are GTSNPN and SVGIG (reference sequence). Deletions cut 3 bases from V and 0 bases from J, with 5 bases between. The CDR3 totals 12 residues. CDR3 loop: CAWSYMNTEAFF. The CDR3 bases are TGTGCCTGGAGCTATATGAACACTGAAGCTTTCTTT.

The chain links TRBV6-5 to TRBJ2-1; possibly TRBD1 for D (6 bases). This CDR3 region has 14 residues. The germline V gene has CDR1 MNHEY and CDR2 SVGAGI. Trimming left V 8 bases short and J 3 bases short, with 14 bases between. The CDR3 bases are TGTGCCAGCCCAACAGGGATGGGCTACAATGAGCAGTTCTTC. This sequence encodes CASPTGMGYNEQFF.

The rearrangement joins TRBV4-1 to TRBJ2-7, with 10 positions matching TRBD1. The CDR3 extends over 15 amino acids. V shed 3 bases and J 5 bases; nucleotides not matched to a gene: 7. Germline V gene data show CDR1 as MGHRA and CDR2 as YSYEKL. The CDR3 DNA sequence: TGCGCCAGCAGCCATTCCGGGACAGGGGTTCACGAGCAGTACTTC. Translated: CASSHSGTGVHEQYF.

This chain connects TRBV5-1 to TRBJ2-1; no clear D gene. CDR1 is SGHRS and CDR2 is YFSETQ in the germline V gene. The CDR3 is made up of 12 amino acids. Trimming took 3 bases from V and 4 from J, leaving 5 bases between them. This CDR3 reads CASSSLYNEQFF. The CDR3 nucleotides read TGCGCCAGCAGCTCCCTTTACAATGAGCAGTTCTTC.

By proportion, this clone is medium-sized. V is TRBV4-1 and J is TRBJ1-2, with 9 bases matching TRBD1. In germline, CDR1 is MGHRA, CDR2 YSYEKL. This CDR3 is 16 amino acids long. J was trimmed by 0 bases and V by 3 bases; bases with no gene match: 5. CDR3 nucleotides: TGCGCCAGCAGCCAGCTACAGGGGGCTTCTAACTATGGCTACACCTTC. It encodes CASSQLQGASNYGYTF.

The chain recombines TRBV19 with TRBJ2-7, with TRBD1 identical over 9 bases. V lost 5 bases and J lost 4; bases outside the gene matches: 6. Germline V CDR1 and CDR2: LNHDA, SQIVND (reference sequence). The CDR3 extends over 14 amino acids. This chain's CDR3 is CASSQSGTGYEQYF. The CDR3 nucleotides are TGTGCCAGTAGTCAATCCGGGACAGGGTACGAGCAGTACTTC.

This chain connects TRBV7-9 to TRBJ2-7; D gene uncertain. Germline lookup yields CDR1 SEHNR and CDR2 FQNEAQ (reference sequence). The CDR3 totals 16 residues. Trimming stripped 6 bases from V and 2 bases from J, with 20 bases between. The CDR3, as DNA: TGTGCCAGCAGACCACCTAACGGGCAGAGACCCTACGAGCAGTACTTC. It encodes CASRPPNGQRPYEQYF.

For this clone: Other DNA sequences within the sample encode an identical CDR3. The J gene is TRBJ2-7, the V gene TRBV4-2, with D maybe TRBD2 (5 bases). The CDR3 sequence is 17 residues long. Germline loops: CDR1 LGHNA, CDR2 YNFKEQ. V lost 4 bases to trimming and J lost 3 bases, with 22 bases between them. The CDR3 region is CASSPAPSGELSYEQYF. DNA for the CDR3: TGTGCCAGCAGCCCTGCTCCCTCCGGGGAATTAAGCTACGAGCAGTACTTC.

V and J are TRBV2 and TRBJ2-7; possibly TRBD2 for D (5 bases). This CDR3 is 13 amino acids long. CDR1 is SNHLY and CDR2 is FYNNEI in the germline V gene. The germline V and J ends were trimmed by 3 bases and 0 bases, with 6 bases remaining between them. The CDR3 reads CASSDGNSYEQYF. CDR3 coding DNA: TGTGCCAGCAGTGACGGGAACTCCTACGAGCAGTACTTC. Drawing the rest from reference TRBV2 and TRBJ2-7, the complete variable domain is EPEVTQTPSHQVTQMGQEVILRCVPISNHLYFYWYRQILGQKVEFLVSFYNNEISEKSEIFDDQFSVERPDGSNFTLKIRSTKLEDSAMYFCASSDGNSYEQYFGPGTRLTVT.

This clone has only one observation. The chain carries TRBV9 and TRBJ2-3; TRBD1 aligns across 7 bases. Germline V gene sequence: CDR1 SGDLS, CDR2 YYNGEE. The length of the CDR3 is 15 residues. The junction had 3 bases not matched to a gene; V was cut back by 2 bases and J by 0 bases. CDR3 protein: CASSVGQDSTDTQYF. The DNA of the CDR3 is TGTGCCAGCAGCGTCGGACAGGACAGCACAGATACGCAGTATTTT.